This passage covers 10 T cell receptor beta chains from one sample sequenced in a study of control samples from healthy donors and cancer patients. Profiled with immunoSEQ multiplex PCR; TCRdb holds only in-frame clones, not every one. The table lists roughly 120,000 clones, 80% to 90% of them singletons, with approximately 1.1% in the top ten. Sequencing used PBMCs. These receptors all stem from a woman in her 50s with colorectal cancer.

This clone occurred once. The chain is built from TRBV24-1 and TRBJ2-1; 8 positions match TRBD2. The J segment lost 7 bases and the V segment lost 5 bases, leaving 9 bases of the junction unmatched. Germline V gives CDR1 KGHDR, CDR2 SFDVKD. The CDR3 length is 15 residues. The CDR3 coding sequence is TGTGCCACCAGTGGAACGGGAGGGCTTCTAAATGAGCAGTTCTTC. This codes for CATSGTGGLLNEQFF.

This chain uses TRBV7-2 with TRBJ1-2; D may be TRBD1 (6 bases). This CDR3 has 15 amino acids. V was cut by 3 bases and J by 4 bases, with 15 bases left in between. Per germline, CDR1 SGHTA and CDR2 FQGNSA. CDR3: CASSFVPTGIYGYTF. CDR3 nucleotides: TGTGCCAGCAGCTTTGTACCCACAGGGATCTATGGCTACACCTTC.

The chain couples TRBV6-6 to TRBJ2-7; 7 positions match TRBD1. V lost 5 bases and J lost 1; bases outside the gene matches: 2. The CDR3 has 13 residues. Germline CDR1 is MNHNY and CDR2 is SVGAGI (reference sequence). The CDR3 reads CASSGDSSYEQYF. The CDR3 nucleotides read TGTGCCAGCAGTGGGGACAGTTCCTACGAGCAGTACTTC.

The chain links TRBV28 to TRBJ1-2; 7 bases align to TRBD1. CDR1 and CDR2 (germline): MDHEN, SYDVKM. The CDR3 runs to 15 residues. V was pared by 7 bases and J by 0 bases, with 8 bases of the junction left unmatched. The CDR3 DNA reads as TGTGCCAGCACTCTATGGGACAGTGCTAACTATGGCTACACCTTC. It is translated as CASTLWDSANYGYTF.

CDR3 nucleotide sequence: TGCGCCAGCAGCCTTACAGGGATCTCCTATAATTCACCCCTCCACTTT. Translation: CASSLTGISYNSPLHF. The J gene is TRBJ1-6, the V gene TRBV5-1; D may be TRBD1 (6 bases). With 4 bases removed from V and 0 bases from J, the gap between germline ends came to 11 bases. The CDR3 runs 16 residues. CDR1 is SGHRS, CDR2 YFSETQ, per germline.

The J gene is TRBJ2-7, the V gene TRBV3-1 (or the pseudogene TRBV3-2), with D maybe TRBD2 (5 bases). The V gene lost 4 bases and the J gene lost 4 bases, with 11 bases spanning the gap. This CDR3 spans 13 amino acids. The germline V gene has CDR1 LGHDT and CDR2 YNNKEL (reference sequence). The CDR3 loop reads CASSPASGYEQYF. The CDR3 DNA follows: TGTGCCAGCAGCCCGGCCTCGGGATACGAGCAGTACTTC.

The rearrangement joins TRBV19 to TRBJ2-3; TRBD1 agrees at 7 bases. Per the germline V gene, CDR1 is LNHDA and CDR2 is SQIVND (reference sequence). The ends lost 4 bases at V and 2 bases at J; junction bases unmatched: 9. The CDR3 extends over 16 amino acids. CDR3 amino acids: CASSRGDSWDTDTQYF. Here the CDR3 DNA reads TGTGCCAGTAGTAGAGGGGACAGTTGGGACACAGATACGCAGTATTTT.

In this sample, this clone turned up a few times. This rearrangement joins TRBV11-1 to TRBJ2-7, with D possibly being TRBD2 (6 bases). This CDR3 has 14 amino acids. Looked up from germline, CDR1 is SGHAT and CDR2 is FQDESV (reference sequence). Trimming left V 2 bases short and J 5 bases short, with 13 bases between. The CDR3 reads CASSLSGEGDEQYF. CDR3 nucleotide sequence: TGTGCCAGCAGCTTATCGGGGGAAGGGGACGAGCAGTACTTC.

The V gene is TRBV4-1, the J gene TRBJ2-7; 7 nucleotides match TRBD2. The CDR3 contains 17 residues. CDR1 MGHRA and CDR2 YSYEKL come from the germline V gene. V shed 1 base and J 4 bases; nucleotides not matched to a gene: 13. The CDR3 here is CASSQAHLAGEGYEQYF. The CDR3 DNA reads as TGCGCCAGCAGCCAAGCTCATTTGGCGGGAGAAGGTTACGAGCAGTACTTC.

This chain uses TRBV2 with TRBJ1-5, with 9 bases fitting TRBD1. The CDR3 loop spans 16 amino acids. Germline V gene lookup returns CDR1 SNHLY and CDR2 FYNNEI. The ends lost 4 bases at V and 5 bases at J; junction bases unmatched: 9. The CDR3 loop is CASSAQGASNYQPQHF. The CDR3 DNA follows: TGTGCCAGCAGTGCACAGGGGGCATCCAATTATCAGCCCCAGCATTTT.